Following are 4 T cell receptor beta chains from one sample sequenced in a study of long-term antiretroviral therapy in people with HIV (dated by TCRdb to 2021 to 2024). The immunoSEQ hsTCRB v3.0 assay was used at survey level resolution to sequence the TRB variable region. The table comes from immuneACCESS by way of TCRdb, which keeps in-frame sequences with V and J called. Part of the clones is missing from these tables; in studies checked, under half for an unresolved V gene and the rest for unknown reasons. The sample records some 24,000 clones, around 85% of which are singletons. Around 5.1% of the sample lies in the top ten. The source was unsorted PBMCs, collected 0.7 years before starting antiretroviral therapy. The receptors come from a man aged 25-45 years with HIV.

This chain links TRBV28 with TRBJ1-1; D uncertain. V was trimmed by 4 bases and J by 0 bases, leaving 15 bases between them. The CDR3 loop spans 16 amino acids. The V gene's germline CDR1 is MDHEN and CDR2 SYDVKM. The CDR3: CASSSRNWRMNTEAFF. The CDR3 region has the DNA TGTGCCAGCAGTTCAAGAAACTGGCGGATGAACACTGAAGCTTTCTTT.

With regard to this clone: An end of the junction differs from the germline gene, which may be a read error. The same CDR3 is also encoded by other DNA sequences in this sample. The chain uses TRBV7-7 and TRBJ2-7, with D perhaps matching TRBD2 (6 bases). The CDR3 sequence is 14 residues long. From germline, CDR1 is SSHAT and CDR2 FNYEAQ (reference sequence). The CDR3, as DNA: TGTGCTAGCAGCCCCATCGGGACTTCGGGCGAGCAGTACTTC. Protein product: CASSPIGTSGEQYF. The full variable domain, with the rest looked up from reference TRBV7-7 and TRBJ2-7, is GAGVSQSPRYKVTKRGQDVTLRCDPISSHATLYWYQQALGQGPEFLTYFNYEAQPDKSGLPSDRFSAERPEGSISTLTIQRTEQRDSAMYRCASSPIGTSGEQYFGPGTRLTVT.

V usage is TRBV7-2 and J usage is TRBJ2-2; 14 bases are shared with TRBD2. Trimming cost V 5 bases and J 8 bases; bases outside gene matches: 7. Germline-derived CDR1 and CDR2 are SGHTA and FQGNSA. The CDR3 sequence is 16 residues long. Here the CDR3 DNA reads TGTGCCAGCAGCCGCAGACTAGCGGGAGGGCCGGGGGAGCTGTTTTTT. The encoded protein is CASSRRLAGGPGELFF.

The rearrangement links TRBV9 to TRBJ2-1; D unclear. Between the trimmed V and J ends, which lost 2 bases and 5 bases, there was a span of 17 bases. The germline gives CDR1 SGDLS, CDR2 YYNGEE. The CDR3 covers 16 residues. The CDR3 region is CASSVGGRQVHNEQFF. The DNA of the CDR3 is TGTGCCAGCAGCGTGGGCGGCCGGCAAGTGCACAATGAGCAGTTCTTC.